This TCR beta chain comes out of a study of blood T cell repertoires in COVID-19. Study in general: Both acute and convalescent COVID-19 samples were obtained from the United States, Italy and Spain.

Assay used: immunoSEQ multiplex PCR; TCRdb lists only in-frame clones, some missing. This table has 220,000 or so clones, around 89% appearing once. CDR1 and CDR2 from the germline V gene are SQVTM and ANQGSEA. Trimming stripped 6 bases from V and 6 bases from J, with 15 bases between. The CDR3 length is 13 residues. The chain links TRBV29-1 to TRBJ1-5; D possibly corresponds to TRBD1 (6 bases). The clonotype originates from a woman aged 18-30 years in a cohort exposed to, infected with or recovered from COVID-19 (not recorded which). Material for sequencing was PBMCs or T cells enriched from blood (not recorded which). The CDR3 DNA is TGCAGCGTGGGACCAGGGGAGGGTCAGCCCCAGCATTTT. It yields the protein CSVGPGEGQPQHF. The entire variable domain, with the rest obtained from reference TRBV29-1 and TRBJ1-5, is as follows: SAVISQKPSRDICQRGTSLTIQCQVDSQVTMMFWYRQQPGQSLTLIATANQGSEATYESGFVIDKFPISRPNLTFSTLTVSNMSPEDSSIYLCSVGPGEGQPQHFGDGTRLSIL.